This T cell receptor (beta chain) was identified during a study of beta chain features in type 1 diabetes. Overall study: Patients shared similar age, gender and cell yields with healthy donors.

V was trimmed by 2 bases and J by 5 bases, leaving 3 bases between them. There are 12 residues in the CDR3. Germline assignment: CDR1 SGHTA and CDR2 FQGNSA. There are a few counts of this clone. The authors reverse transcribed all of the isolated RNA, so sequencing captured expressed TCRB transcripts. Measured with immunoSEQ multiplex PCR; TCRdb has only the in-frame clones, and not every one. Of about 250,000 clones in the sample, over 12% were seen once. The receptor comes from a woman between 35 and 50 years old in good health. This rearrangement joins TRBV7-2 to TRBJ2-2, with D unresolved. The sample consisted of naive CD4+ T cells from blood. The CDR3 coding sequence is TGTGCCAGCAGCTTATATACCGGGGAGCTGTTTTTT. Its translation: CASSLYTGELFF.